The rows below give T cell receptor beta chains drawn from one sample of a study of blood T cell repertoires in COVID-19. Using immunoSEQ multiplex PCR, the repertoire was profiled, and TCRdb retains in-frame clones only, with some absent. The data show a few hundred thousand clones, roughly 89% seen once. The material sequenced was peripheral blood. The source of these receptors is a woman between 35 and 50 years old who had recovered from COVID-19. Both conserved end residues are part of each CDR3. The D gene is left open where the match is weak. The size of a clone is reported for some rows only, either as once, few or many, or as a class for expanded clones.

>TRBV10-3|-|-|TRBJ1-1
TGTGCCATCATGAGCGGGAACACTGAAGCTTTCTTT
CAIMSGNTEAFF
>TRBV9|-|-|TRBJ2-1
TGTGCCAGCAGCGTAGCCCCACTCTTAGACTATGAGCAGTTCTTC
CASSVAPLLDYEQFF
>TRBV4-1|-|-|TRBJ2-7
TGCGCCAGCAGCCAAGTCGATATGGGCTTTAGCTCCTACGAGCAGTACTTC
CASSQVDMGFSSYEQYF
>TRBV27|once|TRBD2|TRBJ2-1
TGTGCCAGCAAGCCAGCGGGGTACAATGAGCAGTTCTTC
CASKPAGYNEQFF
>TRBV7-8|-|-|TRBJ1-1
TGTGCCAGCAGCTTAGCTGAAACAGGGTTGAAGACTGAAGCTTTCTTT
CASSLAETGLKTEAFF
>TRBV9|-|TRBD1|TRBJ1-2
TGTGCCAGCAGCGCGGACAGGGGATACGGCTACACCTTC
CASSADRGYGYTF
>TRBV4-3|-|-|TRBJ2-3
TGCGCCAGCAGCCAAGAAAGACGGACTCTAGATACGCAGTATTTT
CASSQERRTLDTQYF
>TRBV12-3/TRBV12-4|-|-|TRBJ1-5
TGTGCCAGCAGTTATGGACGGGGTCAGCCCCAGCATTTT
CASSYGRGQPQHF
>TRBV28|once|-|TRBJ1-2
TGTGCCAGCAGTCCCCAGGTGGTTGGCTACACCTTC
CASSPQVVGYTF
>TRBV12-5|-|-|TRBJ2-7
TGTGCTAGTGGTTTTGTCAGGGGCCGGTACGAGCAGTACTTC
CASGFVRGRYEQYF
>TRBV28|-|-|TRBJ2-7
TGTGCCAGCAGTTTATGGGCAGGGAATTCCTACGAGCAGTACTTC
CASSLWAGNSYEQYF
>TRBV19|-|TRBD2|TRBJ2-5
TGTGCCAGTAGTATTGGGGGGGGCCAAGAGACCCAGTACTTC
CASSIGGGQETQYF
>TRBV19|-|TRBD2|TRBJ2-3
TGTGCCAGTAGTAGGACTAGTCACAGCACAGATACGCAGTATTTT
CASSRTSHSTDTQYF